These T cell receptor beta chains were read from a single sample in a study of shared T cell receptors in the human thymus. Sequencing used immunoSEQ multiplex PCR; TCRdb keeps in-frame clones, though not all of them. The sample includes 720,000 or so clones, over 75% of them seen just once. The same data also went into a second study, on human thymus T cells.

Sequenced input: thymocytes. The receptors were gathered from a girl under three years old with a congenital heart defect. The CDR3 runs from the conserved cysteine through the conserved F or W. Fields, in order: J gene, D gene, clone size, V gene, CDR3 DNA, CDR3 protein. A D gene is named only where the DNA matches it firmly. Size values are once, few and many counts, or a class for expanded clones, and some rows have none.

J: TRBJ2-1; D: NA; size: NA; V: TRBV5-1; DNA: TGCGCCAGCAGCTTGCCACGACAGTTTTACAATGAGCAGTTCTTC; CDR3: CASSLPRQFYNEQFF
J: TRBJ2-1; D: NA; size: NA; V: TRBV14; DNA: TGTGCCAGCAGCCAAGATGGGGTTCAGGACTCCTCAATCCAAGAGCCGAACAATGGATTTAGGCAGTTCTTC; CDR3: CASSQDGVQDSSIQEPNNGFRQFF
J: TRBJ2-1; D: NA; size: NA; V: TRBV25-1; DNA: TGTGCCAGCAGTGAAGTTGGGGCAGTTTACGTCCATGAGCAGTTCTTC; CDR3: CASSEVGAVYVHEQFF
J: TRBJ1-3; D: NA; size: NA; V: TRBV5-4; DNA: TGTGCCAGCAGCTTGGCCCTCGGGGGGATGAAAGGACCCATATATTTT; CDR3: CASSLALGGMKGPIYF
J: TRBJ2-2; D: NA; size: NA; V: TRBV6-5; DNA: TGTGCCAGCAGTTACAGCGGTCAGAACACCGGGGAGCTGTTTTTT; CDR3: CASSYSGQNTGELFF
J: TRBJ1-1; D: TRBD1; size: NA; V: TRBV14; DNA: TGTGCCAGCAGCCAAGAAAGGGACACAGGGGCCACTGAAGCTTTCTTT; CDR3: CASSQERDTGATEAFF
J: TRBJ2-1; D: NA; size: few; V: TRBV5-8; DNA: TGTGCCAGCAGCTGGGACTCGCCTTACAATGAGCAGTTCTTC; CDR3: CASSWDSPYNEQFF
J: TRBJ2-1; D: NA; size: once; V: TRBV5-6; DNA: TGTGCCAGCAGCTCAACTAGCTTTCGGAATGAGCAGTTCTTC; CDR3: CASSSTSFRNEQFF
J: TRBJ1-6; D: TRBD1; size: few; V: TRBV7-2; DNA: TGTGCCAGCAGCTTAGGTAAAGGACAGGATAATTCACCCCTCCACTTT; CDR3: CASSLGKGQDNSPLHF
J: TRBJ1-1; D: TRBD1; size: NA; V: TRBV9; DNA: TGTGCCAGCAGCGTAATCACAGGGGATGTGGCTTTCTTT; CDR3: CASSVITGDVAFF
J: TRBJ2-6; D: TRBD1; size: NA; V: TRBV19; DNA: TGTGCCAGTAGACCCGGGACAGGACGCTCTGGGGCCAACGTCCTGACTTTC; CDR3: CASRPGTGRSGANVLTF
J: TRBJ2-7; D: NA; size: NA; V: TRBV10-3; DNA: TGTGCCATCAGTGAGCCGACGTCGACAGACGAGCAGTACTTC; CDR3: CAISEPTSTDEQYF
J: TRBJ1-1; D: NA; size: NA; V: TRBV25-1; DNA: TGTGCCGGGGGGGGAAAAGCTGAAGCTTTCTTT; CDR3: CAGGGKAEAFF
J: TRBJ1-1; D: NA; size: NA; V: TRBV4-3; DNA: TGCGCCAGCAGCCAAGATCGGGAATCCGGGTGGAACACTGAAGCTTTCTTT; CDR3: CASSQDRESGWNTEAFF
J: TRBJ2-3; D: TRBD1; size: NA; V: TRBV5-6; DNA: TGTGCCAGCAGCCTCCGACAGGGGCTTTGTGTGGTTGATACGCAGTATTTT; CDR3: CASSLRQGLCVVDTQYF
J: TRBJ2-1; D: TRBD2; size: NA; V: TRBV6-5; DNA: TGTGCCAGCAGGCCGGGACTAGCGGGGGTGGTTGAGCAGTTCTTC; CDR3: CASRPGLAGVVEQFF
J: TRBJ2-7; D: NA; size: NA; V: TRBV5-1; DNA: TGCGCCACGAGCGAGGCGGGGGATCAGGGGGAGCAGTACTTC; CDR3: CATSEAGDQGEQYF
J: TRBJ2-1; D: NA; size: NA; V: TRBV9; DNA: TGTGCCAGCAGCGTAGCGCTGGGGGGGGCGCGGGACAATGAGCAGTTCTTC; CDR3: CASSVALGGARDNEQFF
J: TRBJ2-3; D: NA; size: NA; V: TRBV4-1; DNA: TGCGCCAGCAGCCAAGAGGTCCCGGGCACAGATACGCAGTATTTT; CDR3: CASSQEVPGTDTQYF
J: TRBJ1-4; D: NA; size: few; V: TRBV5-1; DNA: TGCGCCAGCAGCTTGGCCGGAGGGAGGGGTAATGAAAAACTGTTTTTT; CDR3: CASSLAGGRGNEKLFF
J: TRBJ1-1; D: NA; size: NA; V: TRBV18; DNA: TGTGCCAGCTCACCTCGGACTCCCACTGAAGCTTTCTTT; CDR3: CASSPRTPTEAFF
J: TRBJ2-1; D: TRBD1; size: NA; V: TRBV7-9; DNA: TGTGCCAGCAGCTTATTAACAGGGGTGAAGCTCTTC; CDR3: CASSLLTGVKLF
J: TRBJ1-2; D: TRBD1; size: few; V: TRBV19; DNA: TGTGCCAGTAGTAAATACTCCCGGGACAGGGGGCGAGGGGGCTATGGCTACACCTTC; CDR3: CASSKYSRDRGRGGYGYTF
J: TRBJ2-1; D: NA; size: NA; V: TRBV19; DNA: TGTGCCAGTAGTATCAGGGACATCGTCTCCTACAATGAGCAGTTCTTC; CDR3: CASSIRDIVSYNEQFF
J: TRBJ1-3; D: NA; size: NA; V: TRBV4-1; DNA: TGCGCCAGCAGCCAAGATCATTACACCATATATTTT; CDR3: CASSQDHYTIYF
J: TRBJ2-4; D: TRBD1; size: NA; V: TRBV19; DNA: TGTGCCAGTAGTATCGGGACAGGGAGTTGGGTAGCCAAAAACATTCAGTACTTC; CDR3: CASSIGTGSWVAKNIQYF
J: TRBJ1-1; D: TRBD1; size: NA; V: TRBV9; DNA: TGTGCCAGCAGCTCCCCCCCGGTAAACAGGGGGAAGGACCCTGAAGCTTTCTTT; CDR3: CASSSPPVNRGKDPEAFF
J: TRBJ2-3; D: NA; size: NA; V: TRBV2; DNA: TGTGCCAGCAGGGTGACTCTTAGCACAGATACGCAGTATTTT; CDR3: CASRVTLSTDTQYF
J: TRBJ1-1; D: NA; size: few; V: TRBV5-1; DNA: TGCGCCAGCAGCCGGGACATAGTTTCGGGGGGAGATGAAGCTTTCTTT; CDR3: CASSRDIVSGGDEAFF
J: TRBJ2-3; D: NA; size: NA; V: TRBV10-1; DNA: TGCGCCAGCAGTGCCGGGACAACTAGCACAGATACGCAGTATTTT; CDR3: CASSAGTTSTDTQYF
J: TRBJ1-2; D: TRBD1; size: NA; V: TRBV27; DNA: TGTGCCAGCAGTTCATCCGGGACAGAGCCTAACTATGGCTACACCTTC; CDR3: CASSSSGTEPNYGYTF
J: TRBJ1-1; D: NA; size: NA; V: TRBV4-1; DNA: TGCGCCAGCAGCCAAGATGGAGGGGATAGGTTCACTGAAGCTTTCTTT; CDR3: CASSQDGGDRFTEAFF
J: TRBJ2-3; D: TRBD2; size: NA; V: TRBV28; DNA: TGTGCCAGCAGTAAAACGGTGACTAGCGGGGGGACAGATACGCAGTATTTT; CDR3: CASSKTVTSGGTDTQYF
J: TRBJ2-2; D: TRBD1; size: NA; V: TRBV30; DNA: TGTGCCTGGAGTGTAACCACGCTCCGGGACAGGGGGACCGGGGAGCTGTTTTTT; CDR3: CAWSVTTLRDRGTGELFF
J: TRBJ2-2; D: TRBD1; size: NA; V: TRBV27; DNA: TGTGCCAGCAGTTTTGGTGGGACAGGGGGGACCGGGGAGCTGTTTTTT; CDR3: CASSFGGTGGTGELFF
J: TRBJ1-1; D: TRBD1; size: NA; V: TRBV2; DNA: TGTGCCAGCAGGGACAGGGTTATGGACACTGAAGCTTTCTTT; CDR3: CASRDRVMDTEAFF
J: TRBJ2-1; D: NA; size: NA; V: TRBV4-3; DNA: TGCGCCAGCAGCCAGAGCGAGAGCTCCTACAATGAGCAGTTCTTC; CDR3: CASSQSESSYNEQFF
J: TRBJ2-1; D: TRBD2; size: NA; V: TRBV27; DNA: TGTGCCAGCACCGAACGTGGACTAGCTTATGCTGAGCAGTTCTTC; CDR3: CASTERGLAYAEQFF
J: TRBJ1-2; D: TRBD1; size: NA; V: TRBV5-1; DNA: TGCGCCAGCAGCTTGGAGGACAGGGGGGGCTATGGCTACACCTTC; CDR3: CASSLEDRGGYGYTF
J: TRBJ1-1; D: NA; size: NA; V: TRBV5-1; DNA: TGCGCCAGCAGCCGATCAGATACATTTGAAGCTTTCTTT; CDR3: CASSRSDTFEAFF
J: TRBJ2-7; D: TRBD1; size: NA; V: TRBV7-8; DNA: TGTGCCAGCAGCCCCCGGGGACAGGCTTCCTACGAGCAGTACTTC; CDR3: CASSPRGQASYEQYF
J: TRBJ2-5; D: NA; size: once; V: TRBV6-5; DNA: TGTGCCAGCAGTCACAGGGCGGGGGCCCAGTACTTC; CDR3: CASSHRAGAQYF
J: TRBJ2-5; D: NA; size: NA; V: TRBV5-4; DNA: TGTGCCAGCAGCCAAGATGACGGGAAAGAGACCCAGTACTTC; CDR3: CASSQDDGKETQYF
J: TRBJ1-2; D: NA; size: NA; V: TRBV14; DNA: TGTGCCAGCAGCCAAGATCCGTTTTCTGAAGCTAATCCCTATGGCTACACCTTC; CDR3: CASSQDPFSEANPYGYTF
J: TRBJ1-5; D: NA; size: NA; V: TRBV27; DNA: TGTGCCAGCAGCCCAGCCCGGGGCAATCAGCCCCAGCATTTT; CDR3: CASSPARGNQPQHF
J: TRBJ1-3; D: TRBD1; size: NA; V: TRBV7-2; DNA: TGTGCCAGCAGCTGGAAAACGGACAGGGGGCAGTTGTCTGGAAACACCATATATTTT; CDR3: CASSWKTDRGQLSGNTIYF
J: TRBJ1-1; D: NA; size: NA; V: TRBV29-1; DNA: TGCAGCGCGGGGAACACTGAAGCTTTCTTT; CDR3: CSAGNTEAFF
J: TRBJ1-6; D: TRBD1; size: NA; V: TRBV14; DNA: TGTGCCAGCAGCCCGGACAGGGGAGGTTCACCCCTCCACTTT; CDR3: CASSPDRGGSPLHF
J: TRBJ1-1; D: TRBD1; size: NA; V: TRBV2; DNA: TGTGCCCGCACCGGGACAGGGGGCTCGATCACTGAAGCTTTCTTT; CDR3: CARTGTGGSITEAFF
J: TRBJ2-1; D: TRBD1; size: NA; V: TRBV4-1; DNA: TGCGCCAGCAGCCAAGAAGGACAGGGGCGCCGTCATGAGCAGTTCTTC; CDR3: CASSQEGQGRRHEQFF
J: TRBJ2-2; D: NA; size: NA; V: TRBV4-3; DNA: TGCGCCAGCAGCCAAGGTCAGCCTAGTTTGGGTACCGGGGAGCTGTTTTTT; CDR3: CASSQGQPSLGTGELFF
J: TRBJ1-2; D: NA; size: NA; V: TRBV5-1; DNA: TGCGCCAGCAGCTTGGGGCGGGCTCTCCGCGGGGCGGACTATGGCTACACCTTC; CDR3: CASSLGRALRGADYGYTF
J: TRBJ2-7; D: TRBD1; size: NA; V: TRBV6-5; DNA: TGTGCCAACAGTTACAACCAGACCGGGACAGGGTGCGAGCAGTACTTC; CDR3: CANSYNQTGTGCEQYF
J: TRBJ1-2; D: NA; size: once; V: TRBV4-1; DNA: TGCGCCAGCAGCCAAGGCCACAGAAACTATGGCTACACCTTC; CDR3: CASSQGHRNYGYTF
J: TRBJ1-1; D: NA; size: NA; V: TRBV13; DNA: TGTGCCAGCAGCGCCGGGGGAAACACTGAAGCTTTCTTT; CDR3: CASSAGGNTEAFF